The clone carrying this TCR beta chain was detected once. This sample is part of a study of blood T cell repertoires in COVID-19. Sequenced by immunoSEQ multiplex PCR; TCRdb stores in-frame clones only, minus some. The sample shows around 330,000 clones, about 88% of them seen only once. The sequenced sample consisted of PBMCs or T cells enriched from blood (not recorded which). This receptor was identified in a woman aged 40 to 50 who had recovered from COVID-19.

CDR3 in DNA: TGTGCCAGCAGCTTATCGCATACAGGGCTTTTCTATGGCTACACCTTC. Translated, it gives CASSLSHTGLFYGYTF. The chain couples TRBV7-3 to TRBJ1-2; D may be TRBD1 (6 bases). V lost 2 bases and J lost 4, with 17 bases in between. Germline V gene lookup returns CDR1 SGHTA and CDR2 FQGTGA. The CDR3 runs to 16 residues.